This passage covers 8 T cell receptor beta chains from one sample sequenced in a study of post-analysis software for immune sequencing data (dated by TCRdb to about 2015). Overall results and qualifications from the work: Four to six TRBV segments, including TRBV5-6, TRBV5-1 and TRBV20-1, were significantly more frequent in patients than controls.

What these receptors recognize is not known. Libraries came from PCR. Sequencing took place on an Illumina HiSeq 2500. To reduce PCR and sequencing biases, unique molecular identifiers were built into the TCR beta cDNA libraries. TCRdb redid the processing of the public reads, applying fastp at Q25 and MiXCR, and retained in-frame beta chains. Merged by CDR3 protein, the rows form single entries marked with the most common genes and DNA. Within this sample are hundreds of thousands of distinct CDR3 sequences, with roughly 50% of them counted one time only. The ten most abundant clones make up roughly 4.4% of the sample. The sequenced sample was blood. These TCRs come from a girl between 10 and 17 years old with multiple sclerosis.

This clonotype was seen a handful of times. This chain joins TRBV29-1 and TRBJ2-1; 13 bases fit TRBD2. Germline CDR1 reads SQVTM; CDR2 reads ANQGSEA. CDR3 size: 14 residues. V lost 4 bases to trimming and J lost 6 bases; unmatched junction nucleotides: 3. CDR3 region: CSVATSGRGNEQFF. In DNA form, the CDR3 reads TGCAGCGTTGCCACTAGCGGGAGGGGCAATGAGCAGTTCTTC.

The rearrangement uses TRBV24-1 and TRBJ1-2; D perhaps matches TRBD1 (5 bases). The CDR3 spans 13 residues. Germline V gene sequence: CDR1 KGHDR, CDR2 SFDVKD. Deletions cut 4 bases from V and 6 bases from J, with 11 bases between. The CDR3 sequence: CATSDGGGNGYTF. The DNA of the CDR3 is TGTGCCACCAGTGACGGGGGAGGTAATGGCTACACCTTC.

The chain couples TRBV7-2 to TRBJ1-6; unclear D gene. The ends were cut back, 5 bases at V and 0 bases at J, with 11 bases in the middle. CDR1 is SGHTA and CDR2 is FQGNSA in the germline V gene. The CDR3 runs to 16 residues. This chain's CDR3 is CASSPWRSSYNSPLHF. For the CDR3, the DNA is TGTGCCAGCAGCCCATGGAGGAGCTCCTATAATTCACCCCTCCACTTT.

Only a few counts were recorded for this clonotype. CDR3 protein: CASSASRRTDTQYF. For the CDR3, the DNA is TGTGCCAGCAGCGCCTCGAGACGCACAGATACGCAGTATTTT. This chain links TRBV5-6 with TRBJ2-3; D ambiguous. CDR1 and CDR2 from the germline V gene are SGHDT and YYEEEE. Trimming pared 4 bases from V and 1 base from J, leaving 10 bases between. This CDR3 contains 14 residues.

This clonotype was observed a handful of times. The gene calls are TRBV4-1 and TRBJ2-7, with D perhaps TRBD2 (6 bases). V was clipped by 1 base and J by 4 bases, with 14 bases between them. Germline V gene data show CDR1 as MGHRA and CDR2 as YSYEKL. The CDR3 is 15 amino acids. CDR3: CASSQVAGTSYEQYF. CDR3 sequence (DNA): TGCGCCAGCAGCCAAGTGGCGGGGACTTCTTACGAGCAGTACTTC.

For the CDR3, the DNA is TGTGCCAGCAGTTTAGCGCTGGACAGGGATGGCTACACCTTC. It is translated as CASSLALDRDGYTF. V is TRBV12-3 or TRBV12-4 and J is TRBJ1-2, with 8 bases lining up with TRBD1. This CDR3 is built from 14 residues. J was trimmed by 6 bases and V by 0 bases; bases with no gene match: 3.

A few counts support this clonotype. The rearrangement uses TRBV5-1 and TRBJ2-7; 8 positions agree with TRBD2. V was pared by 3 bases and J by 3 bases, with 14 bases of the junction left unmatched. Germline assignment: CDR1 SGHRS and CDR2 YFSETQ. The CDR3 runs to 17 residues. The CDR3 region is CASSSYPGGMELYEQYF. The CDR3 DNA sequence: TGCGCCAGCAGCTCGTACCCGGGAGGGATGGAACTCTACGAGCAGTACTTC.

V gene TRBV5-1 combines with J gene TRBJ2-5, with 13 bases aligning to TRBD2. This CDR3 has 18 residues. Losses at the gene ends were 4 bases for V and 0 bases for J; bases not matched to a gene: 9. Germline V gives CDR1 SGHRS, CDR2 YFSETQ. The CDR3 loop reads CASSVGTSGAWYQETQYF. The CDR3 DNA reads as TGCGCCAGCAGCGTAGGGACTAGCGGGGCTTGGTACCAAGAGACCCAGTACTTC.